This T cell receptor (beta chain) was documented in a study of blood T cell repertoires in COVID-19. For the study at large: From T cells, B-cell-depleted T cells, or PBMCs came the material, which was cDNA or gDNA.

Germline V CDR1 and CDR2: SGHVS, FQNEAQ. Trimming shortened V by 0 bases and J by 8 bases, and 10 bases separated the two germline ends. The CDR3 is 13 residues long. In its sample, this clone was seen a few times. Profiling relied on immunoSEQ multiplex PCR, and the TCRdb table lists in-frame clones only, not all of them. The repertoire includes some 45,000 clones, about four fifths of them detected once, and more than 13% sits in the top ten. The chain combines TRBV7-8 with TRBJ1-2, with D possibly matching TRBD1 (6 bases). Sequenced sample: peripheral blood. This TCR was recovered from a human donor in a cohort sampled during active COVID-19. The CDR3 loop reads CASSLALRGGYTF. The CDR3 nucleotides read TGTGCCAGCAGCTTAGCGTTGAGGGGGGGCTACACCTTC.